The sequence of this T cell receptor beta chain was determined in a study of technical replicates of blood from a few donors. Germline trimming cut 4 bases from V and 3 bases from J; bases unmatched to any gene: 3. This CDR3 is 15 amino acids long. Germline V gene data show CDR1 as SGHTA and CDR2 as FQGNSA. Profiling relied on immunoSEQ multiplex PCR, and the TCRdb table lists in-frame clones only, not all of them. The sample includes 45,000 to 65,000 clones, roughly 96% of them seen just once. The TCR was taken from a human donor in good health. Some clones in this sample may be carry-over from other donors' samples. The sequencing input was PBMCs. This chain joins TRBV7-2 and TRBJ2-3; 11 bases align to TRBD2. This CDR3 is CASSSSGGLTDTQYF. CDR3 in DNA: TGTGCCAGCAGCTCTAGCGGGGGGTTGACAGATACGCAGTATTTT. Full variable domain (outside the CDR3, taken from reference TRBV7-2 and TRBJ2-3): GAGVSQSPSNKVTEKGKDVELRCDPISGHTALYWYRQSLGQGLEFLIYFQGNSAPDKSGLPSDRFSAERTGGSVSTLTIQRTQQEDSAVYLCASSSSGGLTDTQYFGPGTRLTVL.